This T cell receptor beta chain was captured in a study of cytotoxic CD8 clonotypes in ibrutinib-treated CLL. Study-wide results and caveats: Public clonotypes, rarely seen, contracted or held steady on treatment. Upon ibrutinib response clonality rose, and upon progression it fell back toward baseline.

The CDR3 is 15 residues long. The germline CDR1 and CDR2 sequences are GTSNPN and SVGIG (reference sequence). J lost 0 bases, V lost 7 bases, and 8 bases had no gene match. This clone turned up a few times. Its antigen remains unknown. This table comes from immunoSEQ multiplex PCR, and its TCRdb copy is limited to in-frame clones, with some not included. There are 16,000 or so clones in the sample; about 70% occur only once, and about 20% lies in the top ten. The sequenced sample was PBMCs, obtained before ibrutinib treatment. This clonotype originated in a human donor with chronic lymphocytic leukemia. The chain recombines TRBV30 with TRBJ2-1; 8 positions match TRBD2. In DNA, the CDR3 is TGTGCCTACTCACTTGGGACTAGCTCCTACAATGAGCAGTTCTTC. It translates to CAYSLGTSSYNEQFF. Variable domain in full (rest from reference TRBV30 and TRBJ2-1): SQTIHQWPATLVQPVGSPLSLECTVEGTSNPNLYWYRQAAGRGLQLLFYSVGIGQISSEVPQNLSASRPQDRQFILSSKKLLLSDSGFYLCAYSLGTSSYNEQFFGPGTRLTVL.